The rows below give T cell receptor beta chains drawn from one sample of a study of blood T cells in healthy people across ages. TCRdb reprocessed the 5' RACE reads with MiXCR, giving one entry per CDR3 protein. The sample lists some 940,000 distinct CDR3 sequences, 25% to 35% occurring once. The sample also formed part of further work on T cells of mothers and their children.

The source material was blood. Every receptor here comes from a woman between 35 and 50 years old in good health. Both conserved end residues are trimmed from each CDR3. The D gene is left open where the match is weak. Clone size, where shown, is once, few, many, or a class for clones that have expanded.

>many|TRBV15|-|TRBJ2-4
ATSRDIGTKY
>-|TRBV7-2|TRBD2|-
ASSPRLAGGPYNEQY
>-|TRBV7-2|-|-
ASSFVGPYEQY
>many|TRBV5-1|-|TRBJ1-4
ASSLNDREKLF
>many|TRBV5-6|TRBD1|TRBJ1-2
ASTEFDREHGYT
>many|TRBV20-1|-|TRBJ2-4
SARDEAFPAKNIQY
>few|TRBV2|TRBD1|TRBJ1-1
ASIRGFQWRGRNTEAF
>few|TRBV10-3|-|TRBJ2-7
AISEAARGCEQY
>-|TRBV28|-|TRBJ2-3
ASSSAPSKMTESIDTQY
>-|TRBV2|-|TRBJ1-5
ASSQDGEPVNQPQH
>-|TRBV5-1|-|TRBJ1-1
ARSSPGREKAF
>many|TRBV5-1|TRBD1|TRBJ2-7
ASSLDPGGYEQY
>few|TRBV6-1|-|TRBJ1-1
ASSQRGTRGKNTEAF
>-|TRBV7-9|TRBD1|TRBJ1-5
ASSLAQGARNQPQH
>-|TRBV7-3|-|TRBJ2-3
ASASSLAGTDTQY
>many|TRBV7-2|TRBD2|TRBJ2-3
ASSPDGAGGPPDTQY
>few|TRBV18|TRBD1|TRBJ1-2
ASSPPGQGPYGYT
>few|TRBV29-1|TRBD2|TRBJ2-3
SARRNRGGLAGTPSTDTQY
>many|TRBV20-1|-|TRBJ2-6
SASSGSLSGANVLT
>-|TRBV5-6|-|TRBJ1-2
ASSLDAGWIYGYT
>many|TRBV4-3|-|TRBJ1-2
ASSQDYTRGIYGYT
>many|TRBV6-1|TRBD1|TRBJ2-5
ASVEGQGRETQY
>many|TRBV20-1|-|TRBJ2-5
SATRQETQY
>-|TRBV5-4|-|-
ASSLMGRVHEQY
>many|TRBV7-6|TRBD2|TRBJ2-7
ASSLASGGYEQY
>few|TRBV27|-|TRBJ2-7
ASSLWGSGYYEQY
>few|TRBV5-6|TRBD1|TRBJ2-1
ASSKQGLRTINEQF
>-|TRBV7-2|TRBD2|TRBJ2-5
ASSLRTSGPQETQY
>-|TRBV6-2/TRBV6-3|-|TRBJ2-7
ASSYYGQTYEQY
>-|TRBV4-2|-|TRBJ1-2
ASSQGSGRGDDYT
>few|TRBV5-1|TRBD1|TRBJ1-1
ASSLGTGGLNTEAF